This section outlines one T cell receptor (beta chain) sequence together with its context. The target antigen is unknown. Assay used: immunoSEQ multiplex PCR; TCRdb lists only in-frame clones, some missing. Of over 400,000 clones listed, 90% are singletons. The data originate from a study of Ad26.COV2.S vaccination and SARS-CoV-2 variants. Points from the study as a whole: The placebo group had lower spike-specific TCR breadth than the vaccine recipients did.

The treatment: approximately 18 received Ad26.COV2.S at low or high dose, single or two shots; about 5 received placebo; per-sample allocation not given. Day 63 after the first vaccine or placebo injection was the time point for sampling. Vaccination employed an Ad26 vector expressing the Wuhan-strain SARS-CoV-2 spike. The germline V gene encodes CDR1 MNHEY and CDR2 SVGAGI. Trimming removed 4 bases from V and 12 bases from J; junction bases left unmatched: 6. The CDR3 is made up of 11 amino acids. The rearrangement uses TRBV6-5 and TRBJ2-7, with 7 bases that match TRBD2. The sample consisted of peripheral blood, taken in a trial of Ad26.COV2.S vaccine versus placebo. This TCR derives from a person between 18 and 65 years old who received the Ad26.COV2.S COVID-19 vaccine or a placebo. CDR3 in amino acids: CASSSPGLSYF. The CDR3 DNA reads TGTGCCAGCAGTTCACCGGGACTATCGTACTTC.